One sample yielded the 29 T cell receptor beta chains listed below, sequenced in a study of T cells in narcolepsy. Some clones are missing from TCRdb's copy, which holds only in-frame ones; the method was immunoSEQ multiplex PCR. The table has about 30,000 clones, 78% seen once. Sequencing was carried out using CD45RA- memory CD4+ T cells from PBMCs. These receptors came from a human donor with narcolepsy.

The V and J genes are TRBV4-1 and TRBJ2-3, with D unresolved. The CDR3 contains 14 residues. The V gene lost 0 bases and the J gene lost 9 bases, with 13 bases spanning the gap. CDR1 and CDR2 (germline): MGHRA, YSYEKL. The CDR3 here is CASSQDPNTHTQYF. CDR3 DNA sequence: TGCGCCAGCAGCCAAGATCCTAACACCCACACGCAGTATTTT.

The V gene is TRBV11-3, the J gene TRBJ2-1; 7 bases match TRBD2. Germline trimming cut 5 bases from V and 4 bases from J; bases unmatched to any gene: 8. The CDR3 is 15 amino acids. Per germline, CDR1 SGHNT and CDR2 YENEEA. The CDR3 spells CASSDSLRGYNEQFF. The CDR3 DNA reads TGTGCCAGCAGCGACTCTTTGCGGGGGTACAATGAGCAGTTCTTC.

About this clone itself: A read error may produce the germline difference seen at one junction end. This chain joins TRBV5-1 and TRBJ2-1, with 7 bases aligning to TRBD2. The CDR3 length is 12 residues. Germline CDR1 SGHRS, CDR2 YFSETQ. CDR3 residues: CASSPGLVGQLF. In nucleotides, the CDR3 is TGCGCCAGCAGCCCAGGACTAGTAGGGCAGCTCTTC.

This clone occurred once. This chain links TRBV6-1 with TRBJ2-7; D is ambiguous. Trimming took off 9 bases at V and 3 bases at J, with 15 bases between the two ends. The CDR3 sequence is 13 residues long. Germline V CDR1 and CDR2: MNHNS, SASEGT. The CDR3 sequence is CASRSVGYYEQYF. In DNA form, the CDR3 reads TGTGCCAGTCGTTCTGTGGGGTACTACGAGCAGTACTTC.

The chain employs TRBV11-2 and TRBJ2-3; D possibly uses TRBD1 or TRBD2 (6 bases each). V lost 7 bases to trimming and J lost 7 bases, with 24 bases between them. The CDR3 contains 16 residues. Germline V gene sequence: CDR1 SGHAT, CDR2 FQNNGV. The CDR3 DNA follows: TGTGCCAGCATCCAGGGGCGGGGTAGCCCGACATATACGCAGTATTTT. It is translated as CASIQGRGSPTYTQYF.

In this sample, this clone turned up a few times. The chain has TRBV14 and TRBJ1-3; D is unresolved. The V gene lost 1 base and the J gene lost 2 bases, with 9 bases spanning the gap. The length of the CDR3 is 15 residues. Germline loops: CDR1 SGHDN, CDR2 FVKESK. The CDR3 bases are TGTGCCAGCAGCCAAGGACCCTCGGCTGGAAACACCATATATTTT. Protein product: CASSQGPSAGNTIYF.

This clone is a singleton in its sample. The chain joins TRBV19 to TRBJ2-7; 7 bases map to TRBD1. Per germline, CDR1 LNHDA and CDR2 SQIVND (reference sequence). J gave up 1 base and V 6 bases, and 6 bases lay outside the gene matches. CDR3 length: 14 residues. In DNA, the CDR3 is TGTGCCAGTAGCGCACAGGGGTATTCCTACGAGCAGTACTTC. As protein: CASSAQGYSYEQYF.

The V gene is TRBV11-1, the J gene TRBJ2-7, with a possible D match to TRBD2 (5 bases). The CDR3 runs 13 residues. CDR1 is SGHAT and CDR2 is FQDESV in the germline V gene (reference sequence). V was pared by 5 bases and J by 2 bases, with 10 bases between. The CDR3 DNA reads TGTGCCAGCAGCCGCTCCGGGACCTACGAGCAGTACTTC. This sequence encodes CASSRSGTYEQYF. Based on the CDR3 plus reference TRBV11-1 and TRBJ2-7, the full variable domain is EAEVAQSPRYKITEKSQAVAFWCDPISGHATLYWYRQILGQGPELLVQFQDESVVDDSQLPKDRFSAERLKGVDSTLKIQPAELGDSAMYLCASSRSGTYEQYFGPGTRLTVT.

The chain couples TRBV29-1 to TRBJ1-2; possible D gene TRBD1, 6 bases. Germline CDR1 is SQVTM and CDR2 is ANQGSEA. This CDR3 has 11 amino acids. The germline V and J ends were trimmed by 6 bases and 6 bases, with 11 bases remaining between them. For the CDR3, the DNA is TGCAGCGTCGGGAGGGGGGATGGCTACACCTTC. Residues: CSVGRGDGYTF.

This clone came up once. This rearrangement joins TRBV19 to TRBJ1-6, with D uncertain. Germline V gene data show CDR1 as LNHDA and CDR2 as SQIVND (reference sequence). The CDR3 contains 12 residues. Trimming pared 3 bases from V and 10 bases from J, leaving 7 bases between. CDR3 amino acids: CASSMVRSPLHF. CDR3 DNA sequence: TGTGCCAGTAGTATGGTACGCTCACCCCTCCACTTT.

This sequence joins TRBV7-9 and TRBJ1-3; no clear D. Germline V gene sequence: CDR1 SEHNR, CDR2 FQNEAQ (reference sequence). The CDR3 length is 16 residues. Trimming pared 5 bases from V and 3 bases from J, leaving 17 bases between. The CDR3 here is CASSDTGKSYGNTIYF. As DNA, the CDR3 is TGTGCCAGCAGCGATACGGGGAAATCCTATGGAAACACCATATATTTT. The whole variable domain, filled in from reference TRBV7-9 and TRBJ1-3, reads DTGVSQNPRHKITKRGQNVTFRCDPISEHNRLYWYRQTLGQGPEFLTYFQNEAQLEKSRLLSDRFSAERPKGSFSTLEIQRTEQGDSAMYLCASSDTGKSYGNTIYFGEGSWLTVV.

This clone appeared a single time. The CDR3 spells CASSLDSARFYGYTF. CDR3 nucleotides: TGTGCCAGCAGCTTAGATTCGGCCAGATTCTATGGCTACACCTTC. The chain employs TRBV11-2 and TRBJ1-2; D is unresolved. Per the germline V gene, CDR1 is SGHAT and CDR2 is FQNNGV. The CDR3 is 15 amino acids. V lost 0 bases and J 4 bases, leaving 12 bases between the germline ends. The whole variable domain, remainder taken from reference TRBV11-2 and TRBJ1-2, is EAGVAQSPRYKIIEKRQSVAFWCNPISGHATLYWYQQILGQGPKLLIQFQNNGVVDDSQLPKDRFSAERLKGVDSTLKIQPAKLEDSAVYLCASSLDSARFYGYTFGSGTRLTVV.

The chain joins TRBV27 to TRBJ1-5; no clear D gene. The CDR3 contains 17 residues. Trimming pared 5 bases from V and 0 bases from J, leaving 17 bases between. From germline, CDR1 is MNHEY and CDR2 SMNVEV (reference sequence). CDR3 region: CASSPSWAANSNQPQHF. DNA for the CDR3: TGTGCCAGCAGTCCCTCCTGGGCTGCGAATAGCAATCAGCCCCAGCATTTT.

The chain combines TRBV7-3 with TRBJ2-7, with D uncertain. The germline gives CDR1 SGHTA, CDR2 FQGTGA. V lost 3 bases and J lost 5, with 17 bases in between. The CDR3 is 15 amino acids. The CDR3 sequence is CASSFINSAWDEQYF. CDR3 sequence (DNA): TGTGCCAGCAGCTTTATAAACTCCGCGTGGGACGAGCAGTACTTC.

The chain is built from TRBV6-1 and TRBJ2-1, with D tentatively TRBD1 (5 bases). V dropped 9 bases and J dropped 6 bases, with 12 bases sitting between them. Germline assignment: CDR1 MNHNS and CDR2 SASEGT. CDR3 length: 12 residues. Here the CDR3 DNA reads TGTGCCAGTGTGGACAACACCAATGAGCAGTTCTTC. Its translation: CASVDNTNEQFF.

The rearrangement links TRBV19 to TRBJ2-3; TRBD1 matches at 7 bases. CDR3 size: 16 residues. Trimming at V came to 3 bases and at J to 2 bases, leaving 8 bases not matched to a gene. The germline gives CDR1 LNHDA, CDR2 SQIVND (reference sequence). DNA for the CDR3: TGTGCCAGTAGTATCGGGACAGTAAGGCTCACAGATACGCAGTATTTT. It translates to CASSIGTVRLTDTQYF.

The V gene is TRBV4-2, the J gene TRBJ2-2; D ambiguous. CDR3 length equals 15 residues. Looked up from germline, CDR1 is LGHNA and CDR2 is YNFKEQ. V was clipped by 0 bases and J by 4 bases, with 9 bases between them. In DNA form, the CDR3 reads TGTGCCAGCAGCCAAGACCATCGTATCACCGGGGAGCTGTTTTTT. Its translation is CASSQDHRITGELFF.

V and J are TRBV5-4 and TRBJ1-1, with a weak D call TRBD1 (6 bases). Trimming took 4 bases from V and 3 from J, leaving 16 bases between them. This CDR3 has 15 amino acids. The germline gives CDR1 SGHNT, CDR2 YYREEE (reference sequence). The chain's CDR3 is CASSLSDRLDTEAFF. The CDR3 nucleotides read TGTGCCAGCAGCCTTTCAGACAGGCTGGACACTGAAGCTTTCTTT.

This clone was detected only a few times. The chain recombines TRBV19 with TRBJ2-6, with TRBD1 as a possible D gene (6 bases). The CDR3 has 13 amino acids. Germline V lookup: CDR1 LNHDA, CDR2 SQIVND (reference sequence). Deletions cut 4 bases from V and 8 bases from J, with 9 bases between. The CDR3 spells CASSKQGTNVLTF. CDR3 bases: TGTGCCAGTAGTAAACAGGGAACCAACGTCCTGACTTTC.

The V call is TRBV29-1, the J call TRBJ2-1, with 9 bases that match TRBD1. The length of the CDR3 is 15 residues. V shed 7 bases, J shed 9 bases, and the junction held 16 bases outside the gene matches. CDR1 is SQVTM, CDR2 ANQGSEA, per germline. CDR3 sequence (DNA): TGCAGCGCCGTCGGGACAGGGCGTAGCTTGAGTGAGCAGTTCTTC. It encodes CSAVGTGRSLSEQFF.

This chain connects TRBV9 to TRBJ2-1; the D gene could be TRBD1 or TRBD2 (6 bases each). V was pared by 0 bases and J by 7 bases, with 11 bases between. Per the germline V gene, CDR1 is SGDLS and CDR2 is YYNGEE. CDR3 length: 14 residues. CDR3 nucleotides: TGTGCCAGCAGCGTAGTTGGGGGGCAGAATGAGCAGTTCTTC. Translation: CASSVVGGQNEQFF.

The chain has TRBV10-1 and TRBJ2-5; maybe TRBD1 (6 bases). Germline CDR1 WNHNN, CDR2 SYGVQD (reference sequence). This CDR3 is 13 amino acids long. Trimming removed 10 bases from V and 0 bases from J, with 12 bases in between. CDR3 in DNA: TGCGCCAAGAGGACAGAGTACCAAGAGACCCAGTACTTC. Amino acid sequence: CAKRTEYQETQYF.

The chain links TRBV6-5 to TRBJ2-3; no clear D. Trimming removed 5 bases at V and 5 bases at J, with 8 bases between. Germline assignment: CDR1 MNHEY and CDR2 SVGAGI. This CDR3 spans 12 amino acids. In nucleotides, the CDR3 is TGTGCCAGCAGTGAAAATCGAGATACGCAGTATTTT. Its translation is CASSENRDTQYF.

This clone was seen only once. The V and J genes are TRBV14 and TRBJ1-6, with D perhaps TRBD1 (5 bases). The CDR3 sequence is 15 residues long. Trimming stripped 0 bases from V and 10 bases from J, with 13 bases between. The V gene's germline CDR1 is SGHDN and CDR2 FVKESK. The CDR3 loop is CASSQDPAGKSPLHF. CDR3 nucleotide sequence: TGTGCCAGCAGCCAAGATCCCGCAGGGAAATCACCCCTCCACTTT.

The V call is TRBV2, the J call TRBJ1-2; D is unclear. CDR1 SNHLY and CDR2 FYNNEI come from the germline V gene. Trimming removed 4 bases from V and 4 bases from J, with 10 bases in between. This CDR3 has 13 residues. In DNA, the CDR3 is TGTGCCAGCAGTGTGGTAGTGGGCTATGGCTACACCTTC. Translated: CASSVVVGYGYTF.

The V gene is TRBV19, the J gene TRBJ1-2; D uncertain. The CDR3 totals 13 residues. Germline CDR1 is LNHDA and CDR2 is SQIVND (reference sequence). With 8 bases removed from V and 6 bases from J, the gap between germline ends came to 16 bases. The DNA for the CDR3 is TGTGCCAGTGGGTCCTCGTGGATTCATGGCTACACCTTC. It is translated as CASGSSWIHGYTF.

The chain uses TRBV2 and TRBJ1-2; D gene ambiguous. V lost 0 bases and J 8 bases, leaving 16 bases between the germline ends. Germline CDR1 and CDR2: SNHLY and FYNNEI. The CDR3 runs to 15 residues. The DNA of the CDR3 is TGTGCCAGCAGTGAAGCGCTTCCCGGGAAGCAGGGCTACACCTTC. It codes for CASSEALPGKQGYTF. Filled out from reference TRBV2 and TRBJ1-2, the complete variable domain reads EPEVTQTPSHQVTQMGQEVILRCVPISNHLYFYWYRQILGQKVEFLVSFYNNEISEKSEIFDDQFSVERPDGSNFTLKIRSTKLEDSAMYFCASSEALPGKQGYTFGSGTRLTVV.

This chain uses TRBV30 with TRBJ1-2; TRBD1 is a possible D gene (6 bases). The CDR3 has 13 residues. Germline CDR1 reads GTSNPN; CDR2 reads SVGIG (reference sequence). Trimming shortened V by 0 bases and J by 4 bases, and 9 bases separated the two germline ends. CDR3 nucleotides: TGTGCCTGGAGTGTTCGGGGGGCCTATGGCTACACCTTC. This translates into CAWSVRGAYGYTF.

The V call is TRBV7-9, the J call TRBJ2-7, with 7 bases fitting TRBD1. CDR1 and CDR2 from the germline V gene are SEHNR and FQNEAQ (reference sequence). Trimming at V came to 4 bases and at J to 6 bases, leaving 12 bases not matched to a gene. CDR3 size: 15 residues. Here the CDR3 reads CASSSRQGALSEQYF. The CDR3 bases are TGTGCCAGCAGCTCTCGACAGGGAGCCTTGAGCGAGCAGTACTTC.